This is a list of T cell receptor beta chains from one sample in a study of CD8 T cells in ankylosing spondylitis. A single record per CDR3 protein comes from TCRdb applying MiXCR to the 5' RACE reads. The sample shows fewer than 350,000 distinct CDR3 sequences, approximately 10% of them seen only once. Sequencing used blood, either unsorted or a sorted T cell fraction (not recorded which). These receptors all come from a female donor with ankylosing spondylitis or in good health (not recorded which). Both conserved end residues are part of each CDR3. The D gene is left open where the match is weak. Size values are once, few and many counts, or a class for expanded clones, and some rows have none.

TRBV12-3/TRBV12-4	TRBJ2-3	TRBD1	many	17	TGTGCCAGCAGTCCCCGCTTGGGACAGACTAGCACAGATACGCAGTATTTT	CASSPRLGQTSTDTQYF
TRBV5-6	TRBJ1-1	-	-	14	TGTGCCAGCAGCCGGACACCACCGGGCACTGAAGCTTTCTTT	CASSRTPPGTEAFF
TRBV21-1	TRBJ2-7	-	-	18	TGTGCCAGCAGCATCGGGGGTATTGGACAGGGCCGGATCTACGAGCAGTACTTC	CASSIGGIGQGRIYEQYF
TRBV5-1	TRBJ1-5	-	many	15	TGCGCCAGCAGCTTGGTTCCAGGGAACAATCAGCCCCAGCATTTT	CASSLVPGNNQPQHF
TRBV27	TRBJ1-4	-	many	13	TGTGCCAGCAGCCTCCAGGCTAATGAAAAACTGTTTTTT	CASSLQANEKLFF
TRBV7-2	TRBJ2-1	TRBD2	many	15	TGTGCCAGCAGCTCTCGGGGCGGGAGGATTGATGAGCAGTTCTTC	CASSSRGGRIDEQFF
TRBV14	TRBJ2-5	-	-	16	TGTGCCAGCAGCCAAAAAAAAGGACGGCACGGAGAGACCCAGTACTTC	CASSQKKGRHGETQYF
TRBV28	TRBJ2-3	-	many	14	TGTGCCAGCAGTTTCGCGGGCAGCACAGATACGCAGTATTTT	CASSFAGSTDTQYF
TRBV5-1	TRBJ1-2	-	many	14	TGCGCCAGCAGCCCTTCTGGATCTAACTATGGCTACACCTTC	CASSPSGSNYGYTF
TRBV29-1	TRBJ2-1	TRBD2	many	18	TGCAGCGTTGAAGGGGGGTACGGGAGGGCCGGTAGATACAATGAGCAGTTCTTC	CSVEGGYGRAGRYNEQFF
TRBV10-3	TRBJ2-7	-	many	12	TGTGCCATCAGTGTTGAAACAGCCGAGCAGTACTTC	CAISVETAEQYF
TRBV11-2	TRBJ2-1	TRBD2	few	17	TGTGCCAGCAGCACTAGCGGCGCCGCCTCCCCGGGAAATGAGCAGTTCTTC	CASSTSGAASPGNEQFF
TRBV5-1	TRBJ2-3	-	-	16	TGCGCCAGCAGCTTGGCGGGGGCGAGTAGCACAGATACGCAGTATTTT	CASSLAGASSTDTQYF
TRBV20-1	TRBJ2-2	TRBD2	many	15	TGCAGTGCTCGTCCTAGCGGGGAGATCACCGGGGAGCTGTTTTTT	CSARPSGEITGELFF
TRBV7-9	TRBJ2-7	TRBD1	many	15	TGTGCCAGCAGCCCCAAGGGGACAGTTTCCTACGAGCAGTACTTC	CASSPKGTVSYEQYF
TRBV7-2	TRBJ2-3	TRBD1	few	14	TGTGCCAGCAGCCGGCAACAGGGGTCAGATACGCAGTATTTT	CASSRQQGSDTQYF
TRBV20-1	TRBJ1-4	TRBD1	many	14	TGCAGTGCTAGAGGGGGAGGGGGCGATGAAAAACTGTTTTTT	CSARGGGGDEKLFF
TRBV20-1	TRBJ1-2	TRBD1	many	16	TGCAGTGCTAGAGATCTGCGGGGGACAGGTAACTATGGCTACACCTTC	CSARDLRGTGNYGYTF
TRBV12-3/TRBV12-4	TRBJ1-2	-	many	14	TGTGCCAGCAGTTTGGTATCAGGGATCTATGGCTACACCTTC	CASSLVSGIYGYTF
TRBV15	TRBJ2-1	TRBD2	many	16	TGTGCCACCAGCAGGGGAACACTAGCGGGACCCTCCGAGCAGTTCTTC	CATSRGTLAGPSEQFF
TRBV20-1	TRBJ2-1	-	many	13	TGCAGTGCTAGAGGGGGTTACGGAGATGAGCAGTTCTTC	CSARGGYGDEQFF
TRBV20-1	TRBJ1-5	-	many	14	TGCAGTGCTAGAGCTGGGTCAGAGAGACAGCCCCAGCATTTT	CSARAGSERQPQHF
TRBV20-1	TRBJ2-3	-	many	16	TGCAGTGCTACTATATGGGAGGGGGGGCGGCCAGATACGCAGTATTTT	CSATIWEGGRPDTQYF
TRBV7-2	TRBJ1-5	TRBD1	many	15	TGTGCCAGCAGCTTAGACAGGGGGAGCAATCAGCCCCAGCATTTT	CASSLDRGSNQPQHF
TRBV20-1	TRBJ1-5	TRBD1	-	14	TGCAGTGCTCGTCCGGGACAGGTCAATCAGCCCCAGCATTTT	CSARPGQVNQPQHF
TRBV7-2	TRBJ2-3	TRBD2	many	15	TGTGCCAGCAGCTTAGCCAGCGGGGTGTTGGATACGCAGTATTTT	CASSLASGVLDTQYF
TRBV5-1	TRBJ2-1	-	many	14	TGCGCCAGCAGCTTACAGGGTGTTGGCGATGAGCAGTTCTTC	CASSLQGVGDEQFF
TRBV6-1	TRBJ2-1	-	many	13	TGTGCCAGCAGAACCACTTTAGGTGGTGAGCAGTTCTTC	CASRTTLGGEQFF
TRBV12-3/TRBV12-4	TRBJ1-1	-	-	15	TGTGCCAGCAGTCCGCCAATTTGGGGGGGGACTGAAGCTTTCTTT	CASSPPIWGGTEAFF
TRBV5-6	TRBJ1-2	-	many	13	TGTGCCAGCCGACAGAATATAAACTATGGCTACACCTTC	CASRQNINYGYTF
TRBV7-3	TRBJ2-2	-	many	12	TGTGCCACCCGTGGGTCCACCGGGGAGCTGTTTTTT	CATRGSTGELFF